This record concerns one TCR beta chain sequence. Its antigen is not identified. The germline V gene encodes CDR1 SGHKS and CDR2 YYEKEE (reference sequence). The CDR3 totals 15 residues. The sample originates from a study of T cells expressing NK-cell markers. Study-wide background: Source material for TCR beta repertoires consisted of sorted CD3+CD56+NKG2C+, CD3+CD56+NKG2C- and CD3+CD56-NKG2C+ T cells. Study-level results: The share of CD8+ T cells held by dominant NKG2C+ clonotypes was roughly 1.0-8% in about six donors.

With the 5' RACE reads reprocessed, TCRdb shows one record per CDR3 protein and no DNA. The specimen's table records 250,000 to 300,000 distinct CDR3 sequences. The sequenced sample consisted of blood T cells: a sorted CD56 or NKG2C T cell subset, CD4+ or CD8+ T cells, or bulk PBMC T cells (not recorded which). The TCR sequence derives from a man between 18 and 29 years old in good health. J is TRBJ1-4 and V is TRBV5-5; TCRdb's assignment of TRBD1 cannot be checked, as there is no DNA. The CDR3: CASSTEQGRREKLFF.